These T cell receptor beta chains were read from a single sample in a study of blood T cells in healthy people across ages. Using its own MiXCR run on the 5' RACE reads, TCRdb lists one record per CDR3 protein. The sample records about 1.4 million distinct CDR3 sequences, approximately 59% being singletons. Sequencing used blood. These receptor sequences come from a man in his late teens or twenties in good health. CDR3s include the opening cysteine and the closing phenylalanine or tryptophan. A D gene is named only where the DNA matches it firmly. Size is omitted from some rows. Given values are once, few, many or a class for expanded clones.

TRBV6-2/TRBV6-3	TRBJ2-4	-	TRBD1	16	TGTGCCAACAGTTACGACGCAGGGGGCTATAGGGACATTCAGTACTTC	CANSYDAGGYRDIQYF
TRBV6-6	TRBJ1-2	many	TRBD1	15	TGTGCCAGCAGTTTAACTCGGGACAGGGACTATGGCTACACCTTC	CASSLTRDRDYGYTF
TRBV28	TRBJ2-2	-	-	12	TGTGCCAGCAGTTTTTTTGGGGGGGAGCTGTTTTTT	CASSFFGGELFF
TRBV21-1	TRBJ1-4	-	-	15	TGTGCCAGCCTCAGCCAACACCCAATCGATGAAAAACTGTTTTTT	CASLSQHPIDEKLFF
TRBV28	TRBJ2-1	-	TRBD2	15	TGTGCCAGCAGTTTAAGGACTAGCGACTACAATGAGCAGTTCTTC	CASSLRTSDYNEQFF
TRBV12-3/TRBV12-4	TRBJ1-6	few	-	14	TGTGCCAGCAGTCGACAGGAGGGTAGTGCACCCCTCCACTTT	CASSRQEGSAPLHF
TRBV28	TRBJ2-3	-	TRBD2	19	TGTGCCAGCAGTTCAAGACTAGCGGGGATCGGACTTACGGCAGATACGCAGTATTTT	CASSSRLAGIGLTADTQYF
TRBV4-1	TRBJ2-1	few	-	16	TGCGCCAGCAGCCAGCTTGAATCGCTCGGTTTAAATGAGCAGTTCTTC	CASSQLESLGLNEQFF
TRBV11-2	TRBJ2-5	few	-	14	TGTGCCAGCAGCTCCGCACGGTACCAAGAGACCCAGTACTTC	CASSSARYQETQYF
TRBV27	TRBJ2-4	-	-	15	TGTGCCAGCAGTCCGCAACAGGGAGGCGAAAACATTCAGTACTTC	CASSPQQGGENIQYF
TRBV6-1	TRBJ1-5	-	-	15	TGTGCCAGCAGTGACGGGCTATCTAGCAATCAGCCCCAGCATTTT	CASSDGLSSNQPQHF
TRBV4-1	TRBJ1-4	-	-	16	TGCGCCAGCAGCCAAGAGGGGACTGCAACTAATGAAAAACTGTTTTTT	CASSQEGTATNEKLFF
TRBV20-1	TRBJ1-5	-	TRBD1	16	TGCAGTGCGCGGACAGGGTTGGAGCTTAGGAATCAGCCCCAGCATTTT	CSARTGLELRNQPQHF
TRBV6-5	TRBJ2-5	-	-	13	TGTGCCAGCAGTGGCTTATCTCAAGAGACCCAGTACTTC	CASSGLSQETQYF
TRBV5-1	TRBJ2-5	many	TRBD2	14	TGTGCCAGCAGCTTAGCGGGACGACAAGAGACCCAGTACTTC	CASSLAGRQETQYF
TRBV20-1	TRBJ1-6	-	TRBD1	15	TGCAGTGCTAAACAGGGGGCGTATGGTAATTCACCCCTCCACTTT	CSAKQGAYGNSPLHF
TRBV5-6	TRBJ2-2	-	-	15	TGTGCCAGCAGCTTGGAGTTGAAGGACACCGGGGAGCTGTTTTTT	CASSLELKDTGELFF
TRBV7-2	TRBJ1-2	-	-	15	TGTGCCAGCAGCTTAGAGTTTTATGCTTCCTATGGCTACACCTTC	CASSLEFYASYGYTF
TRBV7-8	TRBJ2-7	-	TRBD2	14	TGTGCCAGCAGCTTGTCGGGGGGGGAAGACGAGCAGTACTTC	CASSLSGGEDEQYF
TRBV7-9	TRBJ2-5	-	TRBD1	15	TGTGCCAGCAGCCCCTACGGGACAGATAAAGAGACCCAGTACTTC	CASSPYGTDKETQYF
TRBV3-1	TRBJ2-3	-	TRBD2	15	TGTGCCAGCAGCCAACGAGCGGGAGTAGCAGATACGCAGTATTTT	CASSQRAGVADTQYF
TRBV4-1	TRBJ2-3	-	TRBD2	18	TGCGCCAGCAGCCAAGAAGGGACTAGCGGGATAAGCACAGATACGCAGTATTTT	CASSQEGTSGISTDTQYF
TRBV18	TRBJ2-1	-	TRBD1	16	TGTGCCAGCTCATCCCCGGGACAGAGCTCCTACAATGAGCAGTTCTTC	CASSSPGQSSYNEQFF
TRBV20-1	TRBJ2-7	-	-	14	TGCAGTGCTCGACTAAAGACAGGAACCTACGAGCAGTACTTC	CSARLKTGTYEQYF
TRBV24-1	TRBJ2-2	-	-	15	TGTGCCACCAGTGATTTTGTGGCGAACACCGGGGAGCTGTTTTTT	CATSDFVANTGELFF
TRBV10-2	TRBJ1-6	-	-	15	TGCGCCAGCAGCCTACCGGGACGGTCAAATTCACCCCTCCACTTT	CASSLPGRSNSPLHF
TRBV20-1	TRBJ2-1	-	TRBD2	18	TGCAGTGCTAGTGGACTAGCGGGAATTCTGATCTCCTACAATGAGCAGTTCTTC	CSASGLAGILISYNEQFF
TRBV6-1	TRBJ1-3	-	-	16	TGTGCCAGCAGTGAAGGGGGACTGCCGGCTATAGACACCATATATTTT	CASSEGGLPAIDTIYF
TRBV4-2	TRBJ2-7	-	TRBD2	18	TGTGCCAGCAGCCCCTTACCGACTAGCGGGGGAGTAGAAAGCGAGCAGTACTTC	CASSPLPTSGGVESEQYF
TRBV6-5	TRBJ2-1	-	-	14	TGTGCCGGCATGGAGGGAAGCTCCTACAATGAGCAGTTCTTC	CAGMEGSSYNEQFF
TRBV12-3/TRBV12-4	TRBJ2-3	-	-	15	TGTGCCAGAAGTTTGATAAGGGATAGCGCAGATACGCAGTATTTT	CARSLIRDSADTQYF
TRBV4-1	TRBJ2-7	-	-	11	TGCGCCAGCAAAGGGACGGGCGAGCAGTACTTC	CASKGTGEQYF
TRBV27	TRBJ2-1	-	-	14	TGTGCCAGCAGTTTAGCCCCTCAGGTTGGTGAGCAGTTCTTC	CASSLAPQVGEQFF
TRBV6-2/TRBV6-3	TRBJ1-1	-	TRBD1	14	TGTGCCAGCAGACCTCCGGGACAGTGGACTGAAGCTTTCTTT	CASRPPGQWTEAFF
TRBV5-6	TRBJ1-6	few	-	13	TGTGCCAGCAGCTTGTACGGTAATTCACCCCTCCACTTT	CASSLYGNSPLHF
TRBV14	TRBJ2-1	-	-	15	TGTGCCAGCAGCCAAAGGGACGAATCGGGCAATGAGCAGTTCTTC	CASSQRDESGNEQFF
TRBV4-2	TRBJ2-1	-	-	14	TGTGCCAGCAGCCAAGATGGGAGAAACAATGAGCAGTTCTTC	CASSQDGRNNEQFF
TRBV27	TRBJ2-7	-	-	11	TGTGCCAGCAGTGATTGGGGGGAGCAGTACTTC	CASSDWGEQYF
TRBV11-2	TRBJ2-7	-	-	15	TGTGCCAGCAGCTTAGGGGTCGGGCCAGGGTACGAGCAGTACTTC	CASSLGVGPGYEQYF
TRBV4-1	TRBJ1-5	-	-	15	TGCGCCAACAGCCCCGGGGAGGGGAGTTATGGGCCCCAGCATTTT	CANSPGEGSYGPQHF
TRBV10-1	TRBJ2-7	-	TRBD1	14	TGCGCCCGCAAGAATGGACAGGGGTGCAACGAGCAGTACTTC	CARKNGQGCNEQYF
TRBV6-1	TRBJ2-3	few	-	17	TGTGCCAGCAGCTCCAAGACAGCGGTATGGATAGGAGATACGCAGTATTTT	CASSSKTAVWIGDTQYF
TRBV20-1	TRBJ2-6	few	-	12	TGCAGTGCTAGAGGTGGGGCCAACGTCCTGACTTTC	CSARGGANVLTF
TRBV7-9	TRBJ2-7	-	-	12	TGTGCCAGCAGCTCAGGCCCGGACGAGCAGTACTTC	CASSSGPDEQYF
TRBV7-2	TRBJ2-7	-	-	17	TGTGCCAGCAGCTTATATCGGGGCCTTGGGAGTGTCGACGAGCAGTACTTC	CASSLYRGLGSVDEQYF
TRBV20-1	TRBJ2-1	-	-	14	TGCAGGGGCGACTTGGGCTTCTTCTACAATGAGCAGTTCTTC	CRGDLGFFYNEQFF
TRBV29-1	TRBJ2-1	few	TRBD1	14	TGCAGCGCTGAGACGGGACAGGGGACTAATGAGCAGTTCTTC	CSAETGQGTNEQFF
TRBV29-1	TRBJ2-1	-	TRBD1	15	TGCAGCGTTGAATGTAGGGACAGGGGTTCATATGAGCAGTTCTTC	CSVECRDRGSYEQFF
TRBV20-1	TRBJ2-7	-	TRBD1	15	TGCAGTGCTAGAGACCCGGGTAGGGGGCTGAACGAGCAGTACTTC	CSARDPGRGLNEQYF
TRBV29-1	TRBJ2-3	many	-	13	TGCAGCGTTGTGGGCAGGTACACAGATACGCAGTATTTT	CSVVGRYTDTQYF
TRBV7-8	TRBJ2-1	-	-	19	TGTGCCACCTCGGTGTTCAGGGGCTTTGGCCCTTCTGGGCCCGGTGAGCAGTTCTTC	CATSVFRGFGPSGPGEQFF
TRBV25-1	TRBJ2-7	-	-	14	TGTGCCAGCAGTCCACTTGGGGCTATTGACGAGCAGTACTTC	CASSPLGAIDEQYF
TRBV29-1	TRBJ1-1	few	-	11	TGCAGCGTTGAACGTTACACTGAAGCTTTCTTT	CSVERYTEAFF
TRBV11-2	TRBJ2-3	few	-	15	TGTGCCAGCAGCTTTGGACGCCGGTACACAGATACGCAGTATTTT	CASSFGRRYTDTQYF
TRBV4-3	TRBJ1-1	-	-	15	TGCGCCAGCAGCCAAGATCATCAGGGGAACACTGAAGCTTTCTTT	CASSQDHQGNTEAFF
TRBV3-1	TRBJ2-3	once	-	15	TGTGCCAGCAGCCAAGCCTTCAGGGGCACAGATACGCAGTATTTT	CASSQAFRGTDTQYF
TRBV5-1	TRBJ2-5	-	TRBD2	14	TGCGCCAGCAGCAAACTAGCGGGGTACGAGACCCAGTACTTC	CASSKLAGYETQYF
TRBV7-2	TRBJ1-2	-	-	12	TGTGCCAGCAGCTTAGCTCAGAGAGGCTACACCTTC	CASSLAQRGYTF
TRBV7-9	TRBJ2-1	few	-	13	TGTGCCAGCAGCTCCCCCTCTCAAGTTAGTAAGTTCTTC	CASSSPSQVSKFF